This T cell receptor (beta chain) was retrieved from a study of patients and donors after allogeneic stem cell transplantation. The germline V and J ends were trimmed by 6 bases and 8 bases, with 10 bases remaining between them. The CDR3 has 11 amino acids. TCRdb processed the RT-PCR reads anew with MiXCR; each CDR3 protein has one entry. The sample consists of about 410,000 distinct CDR3 sequences, 16% of them appearing once. V gene TRBV12-3 or TRBV12-4 combines with J gene TRBJ2-5; D is perhaps TRBD1 (5 bases). The specimen was blood, either unsorted or a sorted T cell fraction (not recorded which). The receptor comes from a human donor who was either an allogeneic HSCT recipient or a stem cell or donor lymphocyte infusion donor (not recorded which). It is not recorded whose cells these are; they may come from a transplant donor. Written as DNA, the CDR3 is TGTGCCAGCAGCCGCCAGGGAACCCAGTACTTC. The encoded protein is CASSRQGTQYF.